The 11 T cell receptor beta chains listed next were all sequenced from one sample in a study of CD8+ T cells in alopecia areata. Sequencing templates came from extracted RNA that was reverse transcribed into cDNA. Profiled with immunoSEQ multiplex PCR; TCRdb holds only in-frame clones, not every one. The table records 100,000 to 150,000 clones, around 50% of them present only once. The source was CD4+ T cells sorted from blood, collected at week 0. The receptor set was obtained from a human donor with alopecia areata.

V gene TRBV27 combines with J gene TRBJ1-2; D gene uncertain. The V gene lost 2 bases and the J gene lost 4 bases, with 8 bases spanning the gap. The CDR3 contains 13 residues. Germline CDR1 MNHEY, CDR2 SMNVEV (reference sequence). The CDR3 loop reads CASSLIEGYGYTF. The CDR3 region has the DNA TGTGCCAGCAGTTTAATAGAAGGCTATGGCTACACCTTC.

V usage is TRBV4-1 and J usage is TRBJ2-5, with D possibly being TRBD2 (6 bases). Trimming took off 2 bases at V and 5 bases at J, with 15 bases between the two ends. CDR3 size: 15 residues. CDR1 is MGHRA and CDR2 is YSYEKL in the germline V gene. CDR3 nucleotides: TGCGCCAGCAGCCAACTGGGCGGGGCTCGGGAGACCCAGTACTTC. Translation gives CASSQLGGARETQYF.

This clone was counted between two and nine times. The chain couples TRBV19 to TRBJ2-2; possibly TRBD1 for D (7 bases). The CDR3 totals 17 residues. Germline CDR1 reads LNHDA; CDR2 reads SQIVND (reference sequence). V lost 3 bases and J lost 4, with 18 bases in between. Here the CDR3 DNA reads TGTGCCAGTAGTATCCCCGCAGGGGGAGGAGGCACCGGGGAGCTGTTTTTT. This codes for CASSIPAGGGGTGELFF.

The chain combines TRBV2 with TRBJ1-1; D is undetermined. This CDR3 has 13 amino acids. The ends were cut back, 0 bases at V and 4 bases at J, with 6 bases in the middle. Germline V CDR1 and CDR2: SNHLY, FYNNEI. In DNA, the CDR3 is TGTGCCAGCAGTGAAGCGGGATTCACTGAAGCTTTCTTT. The encoded protein is CASSEAGFTEAFF.

In the case of this clone: A junction end diverges from the germline sequence, so it may reflect a read error. This chain links TRBV20-1 with TRBJ1-2; 10 positions agree with TRBD1. This CDR3 has 10 residues. Germline values: CDR1 DFQATT, CDR2 SNEGSKA (reference sequence). DNA of the CDR3: TGCAGTGCCTTTACTCGGACAGGGGGCTTC. Translation: CSAFTRTGGF.

The V and J genes are TRBV9 and TRBJ2-3; D gene unclear. CDR3 length equals 15 residues. Trimming took 0 bases from V and 3 from J, leaving 11 bases between them. CDR1 and CDR2 from the germline V gene are SGDLS and YYNGEE. CDR3 amino acids: CASSVDPTGTDTQYF. Written as DNA, the CDR3 is TGTGCCAGCAGCGTAGACCCGACCGGGACAGATACGCAGTATTTT.

The V gene is TRBV7-9, the J gene TRBJ2-5; D is uncertain. The germline V gene encodes CDR1 SEHNR and CDR2 FQNEAQ (reference sequence). Trimming cost V 1 base and J 1 base, with 10 bases left between them. The CDR3 runs 15 residues. CDR3: CASSLGGGSQETQYF. In DNA, the CDR3 is TGTGCCAGCAGCTTAGGCGGCGGAAGCCAAGAGACCCAGTACTTC.

The chain combines TRBV4-1 with TRBJ2-2; weak D call: TRBD2 (6 bases). V was pared by 1 base and J by 7 bases, with 7 bases between. CDR3 length: 13 residues. Germline V gene data show CDR1 as MGHRA and CDR2 as YSYEKL. The CDR3 sequence: CASSQVGGGELFF. Written as DNA, the CDR3 is TGCGCCAGCAGCCAAGTGGGAGGCGGGGAGCTGTTTTTT.

Only a few counts were recorded for this clone. The chain links TRBV18 to TRBJ2-3, with 8 bases identical to TRBD1. The length of the CDR3 is 15 residues. Germline lookup yields CDR1 KGHSH and CDR2 LQKENI. With V trimmed by 1 base and J by 3 bases, 3 bases remained unmatched. The CDR3 sequence: CASSPRRTGTDTQYF. The CDR3 DNA is TGTGCCAGCTCACCACGAAGGACAGGGACAGATACGCAGTATTTT.

The DNA of the CDR3 is TGTGCCAGTGGCACGGGACTAGCGGGGGGAGCCTACGAGCAGTACTTC. Its protein is CASGTGLAGGAYEQYF. This chain uses TRBV2 with TRBJ2-7, with TRBD2 matching over 15 bases. The junction had 8 bases not matched to a gene; V was cut back by 9 bases and J by 2 bases. Germline CDR1 is SNHLY and CDR2 is FYNNEI. The CDR3 covers 16 residues.

J is TRBJ2-5 and V is TRBV5-1, with TRBD1 matching 10 bases. The V gene's germline CDR1 is SGHRS and CDR2 YFSETQ. With V trimmed by 7 bases and J by 5 bases, 11 bases remained unmatched. The CDR3 is 15 amino acids. The CDR3: CASGDRGFMMETQYF. The CDR3 nucleotides read TGCGCCAGCGGGGACAGGGGATTTATGATGGAGACCCAGTACTTC.